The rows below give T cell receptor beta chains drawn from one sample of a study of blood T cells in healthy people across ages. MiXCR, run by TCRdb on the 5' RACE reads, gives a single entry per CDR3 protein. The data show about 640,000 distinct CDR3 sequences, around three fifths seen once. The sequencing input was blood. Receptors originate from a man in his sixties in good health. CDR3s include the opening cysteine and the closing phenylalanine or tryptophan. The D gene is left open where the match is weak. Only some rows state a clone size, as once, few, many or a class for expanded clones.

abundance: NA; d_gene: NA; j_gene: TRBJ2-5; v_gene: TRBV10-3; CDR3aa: CATSVEETQYF; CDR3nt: TGTGCAACCTCTGTGGAAGAGACCCAGTACTTC
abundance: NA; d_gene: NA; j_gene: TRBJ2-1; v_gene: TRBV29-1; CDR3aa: CSVTSDYEQFF; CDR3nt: TGCAGCGTTACGAGCGACTACGAGCAGTTCTTC
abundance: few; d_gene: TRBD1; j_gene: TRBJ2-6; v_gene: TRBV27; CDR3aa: CASSSQSGTGGYGGANVLTF; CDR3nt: TGTGCCAGCAGTTCGCAATCCGGGACAGGGGGATATGGTGGGGCCAACGTCCTGACTTTC
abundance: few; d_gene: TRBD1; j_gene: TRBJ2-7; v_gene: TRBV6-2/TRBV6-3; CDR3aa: CASSYPPGTGVYEQYF; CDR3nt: TGTGCCAGCAGTTACCCACCCGGGACAGGGGTCTACGAGCAGTACTTC
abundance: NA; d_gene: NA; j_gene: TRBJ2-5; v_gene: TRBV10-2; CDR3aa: CASSESSDVYQETQYF; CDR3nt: TGCGCCAGCAGCGAGAGTTCCGATGTGTACCAAGAGACCCAGTACTTC
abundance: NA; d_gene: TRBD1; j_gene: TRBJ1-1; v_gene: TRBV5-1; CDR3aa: CASSFAQGGTEAFF; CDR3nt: TGCGCCAGCAGTTTCGCACAGGGGGGCACTGAAGCTTTCTTT
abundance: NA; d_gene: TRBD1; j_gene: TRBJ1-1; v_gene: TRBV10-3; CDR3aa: CATAPTTGEGTEAFF; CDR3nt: TGTGCCACCGCCCCAACAACAGGGGAGGGCACTGAAGCTTTCTTT
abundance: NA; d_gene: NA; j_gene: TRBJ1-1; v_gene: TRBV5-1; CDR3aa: CASSLASSTATEAFF; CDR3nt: TGCGCCAGCAGCTTGGCTAGCTCCACGGCCACTGAAGCTTTCTTT
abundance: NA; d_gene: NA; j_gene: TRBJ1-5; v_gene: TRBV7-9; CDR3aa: CASSSRAQPQHF; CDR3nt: TGTGCCAGCAGCTCAAGGGCGCAGCCCCAGCATTTT
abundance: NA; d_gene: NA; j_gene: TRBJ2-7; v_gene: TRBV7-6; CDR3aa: CASSSGGQAYEQYF; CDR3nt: TGTGCCAGCAGCTCCGGGGGGCAAGCCTACGAGCAGTACTTC
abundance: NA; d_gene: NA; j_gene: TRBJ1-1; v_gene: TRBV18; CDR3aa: CASSPTQELGEAFF; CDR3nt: TGTGCCAGCTCACCGACCCAGGAGCTGGGTGAAGCTTTCTTT
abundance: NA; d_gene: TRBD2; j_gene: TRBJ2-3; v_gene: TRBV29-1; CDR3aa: CSVEVGGGNTDTQYF; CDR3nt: TGCAGCGTTGAGGTGGGGGGGGGAAACACAGATACGCAGTATTTT
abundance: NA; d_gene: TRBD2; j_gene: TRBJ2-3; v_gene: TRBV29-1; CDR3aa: CGGLAGGSDTQYF; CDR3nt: TGCGGCGGGCTAGCGGGGGGGTCAGATACGCAGTATTTT
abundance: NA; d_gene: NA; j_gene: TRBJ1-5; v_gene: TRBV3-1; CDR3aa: CASSQGRSGQPQHF; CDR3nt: TGTGCCAGCAGCCAGGGGAGGTCCGGCCAGCCCCAGCATTTT
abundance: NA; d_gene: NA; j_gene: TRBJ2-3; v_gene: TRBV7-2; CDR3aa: CAKSPGPLDTQYF; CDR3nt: TGTGCCAAAAGCCCGGGCCCACTGGATACGCAGTATTTT
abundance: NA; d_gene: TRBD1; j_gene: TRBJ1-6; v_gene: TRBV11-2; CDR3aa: CASRSTGGNSPLHF; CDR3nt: TGTGCCAGCAGAAGTACAGGGGGTAATTCACCCCTCCACTTT
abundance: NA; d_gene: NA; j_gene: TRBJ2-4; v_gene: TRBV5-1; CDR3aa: CASSPRDFSKNIQYF; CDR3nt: TGCGCCAGCAGCCCTCGGGACTTCTCCAAAAACATTCAGTACTTC
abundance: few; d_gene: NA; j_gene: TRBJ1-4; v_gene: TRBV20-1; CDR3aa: CSATGTPYEKLFF; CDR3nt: TGCAGTGCAACCGGGACACCGTATGAAAAACTGTTTTTT
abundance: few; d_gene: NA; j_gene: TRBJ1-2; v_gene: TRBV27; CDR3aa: CASSFSLEFQNYGYTF; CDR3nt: TGTGCCAGCAGTTTCAGTTTAGAGTTCCAGAACTATGGCTACACCTTC
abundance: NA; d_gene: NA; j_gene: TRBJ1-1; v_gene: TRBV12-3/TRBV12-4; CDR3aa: CASSRQLNTEAFF; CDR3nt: TGTGCCAGCTCACGACAGCTGAACACTGAAGCTTTCTTT
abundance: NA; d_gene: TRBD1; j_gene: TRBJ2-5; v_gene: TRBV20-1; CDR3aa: CSAPGQGVTETQYF; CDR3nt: TGCAGTGCCCCGGGACAGGGGGTGACGGAGACCCAGTACTTC
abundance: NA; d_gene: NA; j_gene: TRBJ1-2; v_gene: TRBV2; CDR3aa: CASRQAINYGYTF; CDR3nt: TGTGCCAGCAGACAGGCTATTAACTATGGCTACACCTTC
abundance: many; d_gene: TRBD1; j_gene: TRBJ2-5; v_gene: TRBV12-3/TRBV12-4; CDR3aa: CASSRDSQETQYF; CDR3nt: TGTGCCAGCAGCCGGGACAGCCAAGAGACCCAGTACTTC
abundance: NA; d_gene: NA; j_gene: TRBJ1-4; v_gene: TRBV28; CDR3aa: CASSSGPANEKLFF; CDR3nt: TGTGCCAGCAGCTCGGGCCCGGCTAATGAAAAACTGTTTTTT
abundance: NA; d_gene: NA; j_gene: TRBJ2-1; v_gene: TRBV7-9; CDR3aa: CASTTWGIRSYNEQFF; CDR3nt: TGTGCCAGCACCACGTGGGGCATAAGATCCTACAATGAGCAGTTCTTC
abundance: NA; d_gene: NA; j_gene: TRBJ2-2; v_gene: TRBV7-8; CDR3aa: CASSVVRASVTGELFF; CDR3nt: TGTGCCAGCAGCGTAGTCAGGGCTTCGGTCACCGGGGAGCTGTTTTTT
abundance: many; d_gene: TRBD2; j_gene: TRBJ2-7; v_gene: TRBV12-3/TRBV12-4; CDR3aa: CASSLAGAPYEQYF; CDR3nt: TGTGCCAGCAGTCTAGCGGGGGCCCCCTACGAGCAGTACTTC
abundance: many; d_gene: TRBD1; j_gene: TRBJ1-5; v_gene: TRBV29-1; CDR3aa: CSVRQGLNQPQHF; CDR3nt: TGCAGCGTAAGACAGGGGTTGAATCAGCCCCAGCATTTT
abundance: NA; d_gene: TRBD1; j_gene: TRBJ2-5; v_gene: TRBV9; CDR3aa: CASSGDRGRQYF; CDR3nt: TGTGCCAGCAGCGGAGACAGGGGGCGGCAGTACTTC
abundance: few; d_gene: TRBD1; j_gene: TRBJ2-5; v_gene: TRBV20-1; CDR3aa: CSARLGTGRETQYF; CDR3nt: TGCAGTGCTAGGTTGGGGACAGGGAGGGAGACCCAGTACTTC
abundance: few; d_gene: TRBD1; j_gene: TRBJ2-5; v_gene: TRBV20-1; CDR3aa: CSARYRGETQYF; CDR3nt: TGCAGTGCTCGCTACAGGGGAGAGACCCAGTACTTC
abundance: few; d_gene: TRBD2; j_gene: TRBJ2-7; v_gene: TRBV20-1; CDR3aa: CSAKGGSSYEQYF; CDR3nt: TGCAGTGCTAAAGGCGGGAGCTCCTACGAGCAGTACTTC
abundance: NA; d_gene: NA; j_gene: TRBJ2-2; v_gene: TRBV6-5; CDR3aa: CASSYSGHTNTGELFF; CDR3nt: TGTGCCAGCAGTTACTCCGGACACACGAACACCGGGGAGCTGTTTTTT
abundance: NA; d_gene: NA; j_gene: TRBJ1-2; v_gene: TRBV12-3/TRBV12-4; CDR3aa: CASSWERYGYTF; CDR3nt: TGTGCCAGCAGTTGGGAGAGATATGGCTACACCTTC
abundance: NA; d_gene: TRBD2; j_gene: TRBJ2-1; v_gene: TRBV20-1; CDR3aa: CSAISRLAGLNEQFF; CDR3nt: TGCAGTGCTATCAGCAGACTAGCGGGGTTAAATGAGCAGTTCTTC
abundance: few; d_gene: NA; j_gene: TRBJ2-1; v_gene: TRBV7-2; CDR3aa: CASSGDWGEQFF; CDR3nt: TGTGCCAGCAGCGGCGATTGGGGTGAGCAGTTCTTC
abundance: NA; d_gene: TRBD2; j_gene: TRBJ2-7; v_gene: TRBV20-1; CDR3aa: CSASGGADEQYF; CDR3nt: TGCAGTGCTAGCGGGGGGGCGGACGAGCAGTACTTC
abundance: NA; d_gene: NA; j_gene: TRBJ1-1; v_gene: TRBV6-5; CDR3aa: CASSFQRNTEAFF; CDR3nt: TGTGCCAGCAGTTTTCAGAGAAACACTGAAGCTTTCTTT
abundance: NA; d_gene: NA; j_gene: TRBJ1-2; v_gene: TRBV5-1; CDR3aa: CASSLVVWGEHGYTF; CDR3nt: TGCGCCAGCAGCTTGGTAGTCTGGGGAGAGCATGGCTACACCTTC
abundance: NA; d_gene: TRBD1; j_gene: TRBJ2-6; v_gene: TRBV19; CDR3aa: CASSKGQGTAGANVLTF; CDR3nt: TGTGCCAGTAGTAAGGGACAGGGTACGGCTGGGGCCAACGTCCTGACTTTC
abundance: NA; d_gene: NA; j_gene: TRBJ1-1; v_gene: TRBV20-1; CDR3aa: CSARTAQNTEAFF; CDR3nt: TGCAGTGCAAGGACAGCTCAGAACACTGAAGCTTTCTTT
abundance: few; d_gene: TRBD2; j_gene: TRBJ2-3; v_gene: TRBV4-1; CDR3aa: CASSQGPASGVADTQYF; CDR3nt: TGCGCCAGCAGCCAAGGTCCTGCTAGCGGGGTAGCAGATACGCAGTATTTT